Here is one TCR beta chain with its context. Using its own MiXCR run on the RT-PCR reads, TCRdb lists one record per CDR3 protein. The sample yields 150,000 to 200,000 distinct CDR3 sequences, around 28% seen once. The data are from a study of patients and donors after allogeneic stem cell transplantation. Germline CDR1 reads SGHTA; CDR2 reads FQGNSA. The CDR3 is made up of 15 amino acids. Trimming took off 7 bases at V and 5 bases at J, with 20 bases between the two ends. This TCR derives from a human donor who was either an allogeneic HSCT recipient or a stem cell or donor lymphocyte infusion donor (not recorded which). It is not recorded whose cells these are; they may come from a transplant donor. The chain employs TRBV7-2 and TRBJ2-5, with a possible D match to TRBD1 (6 bases). The sequencing sample was made of blood, either unsorted or a sorted T cell fraction (not recorded which). The chain's CDR3 is CASNHPGHWPETQYF. CDR3 nucleotide sequence: TGTGCCAGCAATCACCCGGGACACTGGCCGGAGACCCAGTACTTC.